One and the same sample provided the 14 T cell receptor beta chains below, sequenced in a study of T cell repertoires in cytomegalovirus infection. TCRdb re-called the reads through MiXCR, storing one row per CDR3 protein. The sample records 290,000 or so distinct CDR3 sequences, roughly a quarter being singletons. The sequenced sample was PBMCs. The receptors here all came from a human donor in good health (CMV status not recorded). Some clones in this sample may be carry-over from other donors' samples.

The table lists this clonotype with a count of one. The J gene is TRBJ2-3, the V gene TRBV18, with D tentatively TRBD2 (6 bases). V lost 6 bases to trimming and J lost 2 bases, with 12 bases between them. Germline values: CDR1 KGHSH, CDR2 LQKENI. This CDR3 spans 14 amino acids. CDR3 amino acids: CASSQPGLTDTQYF. CDR3 sequence (DNA): TGTGCCAGCTCCCAACCGGGACTCACAGATACGCAGTATTTT. Variable domain in full (rest from reference TRBV18 and TRBJ2-3): NAGVMQNPRHLVRRRGQEARLRCSPMKGHSHVYWYRQLPEEGLKFMVYLQKENIIDESGMPKERFSAEFPKEGPSILRIQQVVRGDSAAYFCASSQPGLTDTQYFGPGTRLTVL.

This clonotype occurred many times. This chain connects TRBV6-2 or TRBV6-3 to TRBJ2-6, with D unresolved. The CDR3 extends over 18 amino acids. V was trimmed by 0 bases and J by 0 bases, leaving 12 bases between them. The germline V gene encodes CDR1 MNHEY and CDR2 SVGEGT. The CDR3, as DNA: TGTGCCAGCAGTTACTCACGGACCAGCCTCTCTGGGGCCAACGTCCTGACTTTC. Amino acids: CASSYSRTSLSGANVLTF.

Remarks on this clonotype: This may come from a read error, since a much larger clone is one base off. The gene calls are TRBV12-3 or TRBV12-4 and TRBJ1-2; D unclear. The CDR3 spans 13 residues. The V and J ends lost 3 bases and 7 bases respectively, with 12 bases between them. The CDR3 DNA is TGTGCCAGCAGTTTTGACATCGAGTTTGGCTACACCTTC. Protein product: CASSFDIEFGYTF.

Comments on this clonotype: At one boundary the junction diverges from the germline segment, which might be a read error. The chain couples TRBV18 to TRBJ2-5; possible D gene TRBD1, 7 bases. The CDR3 is 14 amino acids. CDR1 is KGHSH and CDR2 is LQKENI in the germline V gene. This CDR3 reads CASSPPTGEENQYF. CDR3 DNA: TGTGCCAGCTCACCACCTACAGGGGAGGAGAACCAGTACTTC.

This clonotype was detected only a few times. The chain uses TRBV2 and TRBJ2-1; 9 positions match TRBD2. This CDR3 contains 15 residues. Germline CDR1 and CDR2: SNHLY and FYNNEI. The junction had 9 bases not matched to a gene; V was cut back by 4 bases and J by 8 bases. The CDR3 reads CASSAERGAGDEQFF. The CDR3 DNA reads as TGTGCCAGCAGTGCTGAGCGGGGGGCAGGAGATGAGCAGTTCTTC.

This clonotype showed up just a few times. This sequence joins TRBV28 and TRBJ1-4; D may be TRBD1 (5 bases). Germline V lookup: CDR1 MDHEN, CDR2 SYDVKM. The CDR3 runs to 13 residues. Trimming cost V 8 bases and J 3 bases, with 10 bases left between them. CDR3 residues: CASQGFANEKLFF. CDR3 nucleotide sequence: TGTGCCAGCCAGGGCTTCGCTAATGAAAAACTGTTTTTT. The complete variable domain, with remaining parts taken from reference TRBV28 and TRBJ1-4, reads DVKVTQSSRYLVKRTGEKVFLECVQDMDHENMFWYRQDPGLGLRLIYFSYDVKMKEKGDIPEGYSVSREKKERFSLILESASTNQTSMYLCASQGFANEKLFFGSGTQLSVL.

Turning to this clonotype: This may be a read error: a much more frequent sequence differs by one nucleotide. The chain links TRBV7-2 to TRBJ1-2, with 8 nucleotides matching TRBD1. The germline gives CDR1 SGHTA, CDR2 FQGNSA. The length of the CDR3 is 12 residues. The DNA for the CDR3 is TGTGCCGGCAGTCAGACAGGGGATGGCTACACCTTC. It codes for CAGSQTGDGYTF.

The chain uses TRBV6-5 and TRBJ2-3, with 10 nucleotides matching TRBD2. CDR3 length equals 17 residues. V lost 1 base and J lost 0; bases outside the gene matches: 4. Germline V gives CDR1 MNHEY, CDR2 SVGAGI. CDR3 coding DNA: TGTGCCAGCAGTTACTTAGCGGGGGGCCCTAGCACAGATACGCAGTATTTT. Translating it yields CASSYLAGGPSTDTQYF.

This clonotype was recorded at least ten times. The chain combines TRBV11-2 with TRBJ1-6, with 7 bases fitting TRBD1. V was clipped by 3 bases and J by 9 bases; unmatched bases: 2. Germline lookup yields CDR1 SGHAT and CDR2 FQNNGV. The CDR3 runs 13 residues. The CDR3, as DNA: TGTGCCAGCAGCTTGGGACAGAGTTCACCCCTCCACTTT. The encoded protein is CASSLGQSSPLHF. Drawing the rest from reference TRBV11-2 and TRBJ1-6, the complete variable domain is EAGVAQSPRYKIIEKRQSVAFWCNPISGHATLYWYQQILGQGPKLLIQFQNNGVVDDSQLPKDRFSAERLKGVDSTLKIQPAKLEDSAVYLCASSLGQSSPLHFGNGTRLTVT.

The chain uses TRBV5-1 and TRBJ2-1; 9 nucleotides align to TRBD1. This CDR3 comprises 14 residues. Germline loops: CDR1 SGHRS, CDR2 YFSETQ. The junction had 4 bases not matched to a gene; V was cut back by 3 bases and J by 6 bases. The CDR3 reads CASSWGQGGNEQFF. CDR3 nucleotide sequence: TGCGCCAGCAGCTGGGGACAGGGAGGCAATGAGCAGTTCTTC.

The chain carries TRBV20-1 and TRBJ1-1; 10 nucleotides align to TRBD1. The CDR3 is 12 residues long. Germline lookup yields CDR1 DFQATT and CDR2 SNEGSKA (reference sequence). V dropped 6 bases and J dropped 3; count of bases not matched to a gene: 1. The CDR3 region is CSAGTGDTEAFF. The CDR3 coding sequence is TGCAGTGCCGGGACAGGGGACACTGAAGCTTTCTTT.

V is TRBV19 and J is TRBJ2-1, with 7 bases identical to TRBD2. Germline loops: CDR1 LNHDA, CDR2 SQIVND (reference sequence). The CDR3 has 13 amino acids. With V trimmed by 3 bases and J by 10 bases, 6 bases remained unmatched. The DNA for the CDR3 is TGTGCCAGTAGTATCAGTCTAGCGGTCGAGCAGTTCTTC. This codes for CASSISLAVEQFF. The entire variable domain, with the rest obtained from reference TRBV19 and TRBJ2-1, is as follows: DGGITQSPKYLFRKEGQNVTLSCEQNLNHDAMYWYRQDPGQGLRLIYYSQIVNDFQKGDIAEGYSVSREKKESFPLTVTSAQKNPTAFYLCASSISLAVEQFFGPGTRLTVL.

This rearrangement joins TRBV12-3 or TRBV12-4 to TRBJ1-1; TRBD1 is a possible D gene (5 bases). This CDR3 spans 14 amino acids. Trimming took off 5 bases at V and 5 bases at J, with 15 bases between the two ends. CDR3 protein: CASSPPGMETEAFF. CDR3 in DNA: TGTGCCAGCAGTCCACCAGGGATGGAGACTGAAGCTTTCTTT.

The gene calls are TRBV11-2 and TRBJ1-4, with a possible D match to TRBD1 (5 bases). In germline, CDR1 is SGHAT, CDR2 FQNNGV. This CDR3 has 12 residues. V dropped 6 bases and J dropped 3 bases, with 5 bases sitting between them. CDR3 in amino acids: CASRGPNEKLFF. The CDR3 nucleotides read TGTGCCAGCAGGGGACCTAATGAAAAACTGTTTTTT.